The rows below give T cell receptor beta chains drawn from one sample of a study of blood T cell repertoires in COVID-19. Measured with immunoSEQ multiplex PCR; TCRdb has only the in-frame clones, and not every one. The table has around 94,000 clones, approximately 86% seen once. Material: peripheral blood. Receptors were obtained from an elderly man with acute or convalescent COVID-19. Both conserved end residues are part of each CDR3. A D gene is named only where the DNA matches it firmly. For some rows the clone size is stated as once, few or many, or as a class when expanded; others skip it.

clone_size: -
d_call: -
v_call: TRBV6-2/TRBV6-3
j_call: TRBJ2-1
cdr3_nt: TGTGCCAGCAGTTACCTAGACTTAGAGCAGTTCTTC
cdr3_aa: CASSYLDLEQFF

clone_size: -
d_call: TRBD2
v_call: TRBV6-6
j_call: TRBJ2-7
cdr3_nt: TGTGCCAGCAGGCCTAGCGGAGAATACTACGAGCAGTACTTC
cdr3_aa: CASRPSGEYYEQYF

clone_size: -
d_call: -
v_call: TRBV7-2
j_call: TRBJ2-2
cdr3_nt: TGTGCCAGCAGCTTATCCCGGGCCCCGGGGACCGGGGAGCTGTTTTTT
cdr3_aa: CASSLSRAPGTGELFF

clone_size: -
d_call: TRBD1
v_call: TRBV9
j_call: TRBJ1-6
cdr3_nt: TGTGCCAGCAGCGATTACCGACAGGGCAAGAGCTCACCCCTCCACTTT
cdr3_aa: CASSDYRQGKSSPLHF

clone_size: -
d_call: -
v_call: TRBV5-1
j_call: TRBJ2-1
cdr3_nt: TGCGCCAGCACCTTCGCCCTGAGCTCCTACAATGAGCAGTTCTTC
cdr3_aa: CASTFALSSYNEQFF

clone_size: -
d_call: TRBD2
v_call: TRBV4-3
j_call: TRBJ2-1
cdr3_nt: TGCGCCAGCAGTCAGACTAGCGGGACCTACAATGAGCAGTTCTTC
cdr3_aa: CASSQTSGTYNEQFF

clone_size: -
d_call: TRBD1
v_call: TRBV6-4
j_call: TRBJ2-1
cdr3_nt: TGTGCCAGCAGTGTCGACAGGGGGACCTACAATGAGCAGTTCTTC
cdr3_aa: CASSVDRGTYNEQFF

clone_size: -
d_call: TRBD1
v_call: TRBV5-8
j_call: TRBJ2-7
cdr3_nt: TGTGCCAGCAGCGGACAGGGGAGCTCCTACGAGCAGTACTTC
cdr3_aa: CASSGQGSSYEQYF

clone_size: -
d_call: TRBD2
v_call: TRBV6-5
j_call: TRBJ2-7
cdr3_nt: TGTGCCTGCCAAAGGGCGGGAGGGCCCCACGAGCAGTACTTC
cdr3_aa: CACQRAGGPHEQYF

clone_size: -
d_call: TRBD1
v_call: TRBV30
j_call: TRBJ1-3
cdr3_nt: TGTGCCTGGAGTGTTGACAGGGGAAATGGAAACACCATATATTTT
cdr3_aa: CAWSVDRGNGNTIYF

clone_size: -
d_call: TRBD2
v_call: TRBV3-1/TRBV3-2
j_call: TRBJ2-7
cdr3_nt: TGTGCCAGCAGCCAAGACTTCCGCGGACTAGGTTCAACCGGCGAGCAGTACTTC
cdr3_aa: CASSQDFRGLGSTGEQYF

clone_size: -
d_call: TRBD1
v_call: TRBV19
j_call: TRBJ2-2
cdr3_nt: TGTGCCAGCGGACAGGCTAACACCGGGGAGCTGTTTTTT
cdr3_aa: CASGQANTGELFF

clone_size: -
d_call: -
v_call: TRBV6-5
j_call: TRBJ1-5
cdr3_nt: TGTGCCAGCGGAGACAGAAACAATCAGCCCCAGCATTTT
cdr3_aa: CASGDRNNQPQHF

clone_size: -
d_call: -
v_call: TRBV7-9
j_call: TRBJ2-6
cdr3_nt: TGTGCCAGCACCGGAGGGGCTGGGGCCAACGTCCTGACTTTC
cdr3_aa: CASTGGAGANVLTF

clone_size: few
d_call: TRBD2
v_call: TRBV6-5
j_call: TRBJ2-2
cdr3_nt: TGTGCCAGCAGTACCGGACTAGGGAACGGGGAGCTGTTTTTT
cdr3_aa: CASSTGLGNGELFF

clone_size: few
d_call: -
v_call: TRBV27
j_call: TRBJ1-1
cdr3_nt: TGTGCCAGCAGTTTATCGATTGGGCTCCCAGCTTTCTTT
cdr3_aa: CASSLSIGLPAFF

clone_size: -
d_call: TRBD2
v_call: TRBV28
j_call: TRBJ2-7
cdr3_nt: TGTGCCAGCAGTCCGAGACTAGCGGGGGCCTACGAGCAGTACTTC
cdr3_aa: CASSPRLAGAYEQYF

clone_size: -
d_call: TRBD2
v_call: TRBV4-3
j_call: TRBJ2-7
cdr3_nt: TGCGCCAGCAGCCAAGATGAGCGGGAGGGCCTGTACGAGCAGTACTTC
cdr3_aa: CASSQDEREGLYEQYF

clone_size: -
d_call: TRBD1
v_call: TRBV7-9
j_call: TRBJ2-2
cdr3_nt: TGTGCCAGCAGCTTAGAGGGGGCGATCACCGGGGAGCTGTTTTTT
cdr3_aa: CASSLEGAITGELFF

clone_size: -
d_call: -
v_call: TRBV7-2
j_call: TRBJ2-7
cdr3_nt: TGTGCCAGCAGTCCGGGACACAAAAGCGAGCAGTACTTC
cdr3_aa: CASSPGHKSEQYF

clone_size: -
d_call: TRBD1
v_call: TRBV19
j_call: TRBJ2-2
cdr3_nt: TGTGCCAGTACCGCTTGGACAGGGAACACCGGGGAGCTGTTTTTT
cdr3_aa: CASTAWTGNTGELFF

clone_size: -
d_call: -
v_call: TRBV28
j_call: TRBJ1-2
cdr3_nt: TGTGCCAGCAGCACAGGCATAGCTAACTATGGCTACACCTTC
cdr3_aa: CASSTGIANYGYTF

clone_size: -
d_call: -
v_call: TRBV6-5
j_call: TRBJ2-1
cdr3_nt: TGTGCCAGCAGTTATTCGACAGGCTACAATGAGCAGTTCTTC
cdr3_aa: CASSYSTGYNEQFF

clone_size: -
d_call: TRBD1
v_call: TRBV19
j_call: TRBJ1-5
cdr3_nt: TGTGCCAGTAGCCCCCGCGCCGGGAGGGGGCTGCAGCCCCAGCATTTT
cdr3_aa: CASSPRAGRGLQPQHF

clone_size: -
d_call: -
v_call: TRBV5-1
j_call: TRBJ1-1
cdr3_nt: TGCGCCAGCAGGCCCTCAGGCATGAACACTGAAGCTTTCTTT
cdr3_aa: CASRPSGMNTEAFF

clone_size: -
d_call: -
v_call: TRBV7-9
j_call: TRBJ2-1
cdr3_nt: TGTGCCAGCAGCTTCGGTCTCGGTGAGCAGTTCTTC
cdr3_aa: CASSFGLGEQFF

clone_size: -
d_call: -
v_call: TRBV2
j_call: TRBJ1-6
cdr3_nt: TGTGCCAGCAGTGCCGCGGGGATGGCGACTTCACCCCTCCACTTT
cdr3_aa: CASSAAGMATSPLHF

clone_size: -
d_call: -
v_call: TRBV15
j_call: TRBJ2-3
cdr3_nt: TGTGCCACCAGCAGAGGGGGCCCGGGGGCAGATACGCAGTATTTT
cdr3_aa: CATSRGGPGADTQYF

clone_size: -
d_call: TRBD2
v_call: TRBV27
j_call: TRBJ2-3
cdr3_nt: TGTGCCAGCACTCTTCTGGGCGGGAGGGCCATGGGCACAGATACGCAGTATTTT
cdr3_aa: CASTLLGGRAMGTDTQYF